This TCR beta chain was captured in a study of OX40 agonist ivuxolimab in advanced cancers. The wider study: Patients' therapy was ivuxolimab, an antibody that acts as an agonist of OX40 (CD134). The mean age was approximately 60 years, ranging from roughly 23 to 80, with around four fifths of participants male.

This clone was counted between two and nine times. What it recognizes is unknown. Sequenced by immunoSEQ multiplex PCR; TCRdb stores in-frame clones only, minus some. The table shows over 55,000 clones, with more than 70% occurring only once. Study-level findings and limits: In the 0.1-3.0 mg/kg groups, partial responders showed among the lowest expansion.

This CDR3 comprises 13 residues. V dropped 0 bases and J dropped 0 bases, with 5 bases sitting between them. CDR1 GTSNPN and CDR2 SVGIG come from the germline V gene (reference sequence). The source material was CD4+ or CD8+ T cells sorted from blood, sampled in a trial of the OX40 agonist ivuxolimab. The clonotype originates from an adult with an advanced solid tumor such as melanoma, head and neck, liver or kidney cancer. The chain couples TRBV30 to TRBJ1-2; D is unresolved. CDR3 sequence (DNA): TGTGCCTGGAGTGTAGAAGCTAACTATGGCTACACCTTC. Protein: CAWSVEANYGYTF.